This TCR beta chain is from a study of blood T cell repertoires in COVID-19. Overall study context: The United States, Italy and Spain supplied acute and convalescent COVID-19 samples.

The repertoire was sequenced with immunoSEQ multiplex PCR; TCRdb's copy has only in-frame clones and lacks some. There are more than 150,000 clones in the sample; around 73% occur only once, and roughly a sixth lies in the top ten. Trimming stripped 1 base from V and 0 bases from J, with 8 bases between. The CDR3 sequence is 15 residues long. CDR1 is SGHTA and CDR2 is FQGTGA in the germline V gene. The clonotype comes from a woman aged 50 to 65 who had recovered from COVID-19. This chain links TRBV7-3 with TRBJ2-3, with D possibly matching TRBD2 (6 bases). The sequenced sample was PBMCs or T cells enriched from blood (not recorded which). For the CDR3, the DNA is TGTGCCAGCAGCTTAATGAGCGGGAGCACAGATACGCAGTATTTT. As protein: CASSLMSGSTDTQYF.